This T cell receptor beta chain was captured in a study of tumor-infiltrating lymphocytes in primary liver carcinoma. Study-level points and caveats: Tumor-blood pairs (like tumor-adjacent pairs) overlapped less than tumor region pairs did.

The input was 400 to 500 ng total RNA; TCR beta cDNA was made from it with a constant-region primer. TCR beta libraries came from three nested multiplex PCR rounds using slightly modified ARM-PCR. TCRdb processed the multiplex PCR reads anew with MiXCR; each CDR3 protein has one entry. This sample carries 320,000 or so distinct CDR3 sequences, approximately 60% of them seen once, and the ten largest clones take more than 8.5%. With respect to this clonotype: The antigen remains undetermined. A much larger clone lies a single base off, so this may be a read error.

They got blood RNA out of unsorted whole blood and also pulled out germline DNA. Infection with HBV was chronic in patients; they were treatment-naive. The sequencing sample was made of peripheral blood. The TCR was taken from a man aged 35 to 55 with primary liver carcinoma and hepatitis B virus infection.

The DNA for the CDR3 is TGTGCCTGCACCTTGGGTCATCAGCCCCAGCATTTT. Translated, it gives CACTLGHQPQHF. The rearrangement links TRBV12-3 or TRBV12-4 to TRBJ1-5; D uncertain. This CDR3 contains 12 residues. V lost 11 bases to trimming and J lost 5 bases, with 13 bases between them.